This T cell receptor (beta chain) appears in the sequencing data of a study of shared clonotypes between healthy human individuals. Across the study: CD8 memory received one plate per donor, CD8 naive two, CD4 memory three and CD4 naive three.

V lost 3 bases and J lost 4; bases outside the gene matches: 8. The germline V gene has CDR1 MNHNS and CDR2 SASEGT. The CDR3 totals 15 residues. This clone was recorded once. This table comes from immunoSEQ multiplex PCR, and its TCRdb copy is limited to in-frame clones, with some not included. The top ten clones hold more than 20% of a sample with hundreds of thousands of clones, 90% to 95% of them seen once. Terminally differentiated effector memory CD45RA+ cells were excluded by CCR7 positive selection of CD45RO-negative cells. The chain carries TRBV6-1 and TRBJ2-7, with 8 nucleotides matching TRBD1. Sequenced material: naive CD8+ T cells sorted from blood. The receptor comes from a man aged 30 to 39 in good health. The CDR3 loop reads CASSDLAGGLYEQYF. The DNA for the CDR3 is TGTGCCAGCAGTGACTTAGCAGGGGGCTTATACGAGCAGTACTTC.